This T cell receptor (beta chain) was obtained from a study of shared T cell receptors in the human thymus. The ends were cut back, 0 bases at V and 2 bases at J, with 11 bases in the middle. This CDR3 contains 16 residues. Germline V gene lookup returns CDR1 MGHRA and CDR2 YSYEKL. Profiling relied on immunoSEQ multiplex PCR, and the TCRdb table lists in-frame clones only, not all of them. Of approximately 580,000 clones listed, approximately 80% are singletons. Remarks on this clone: This same CDR3 is encoded by further DNA sequences in the sample.

These records were also assigned to another study, of human thymus T cells. As reported in that work: Healthy Finnish infants undergoing corrective surgery for congenital heart defects provided the donor material. Thymus specimens were resections from corrective heart surgery. Thymic as well as blood repertoires seemed to favor certain V and J genes unevenly. Highly overlapping thymic repertoires among unrelated individuals were reported in related research.

This clonotype originated in a boy under two years old with a congenital heart defect. The chain employs TRBV4-1 and TRBJ1-5; D might be TRBD1 (6 bases). The material sequenced was thymocytes. This CDR3 is CASSQDRGGGNQPQHF. The CDR3 nucleotides read TGCGCCAGCAGCCAAGATCGGGGGGGCGGCAATCAGCCCCAGCATTTT.